This T cell receptor beta chain was sequenced in a study of T-cell memory formation after mild COVID-19. In the study overall: Each donor largely had its own TCR clusters. Points from the study as a whole: Clones that shrank (day 15 to 85) were balanced CD4/CD8, whereas later expanders leaned CD4+. The study found contracting CD4+ clones mainly in CM and EM and contracting CD8+ clones in EMRA.

The CDR3 is 14 residues long. Trimming stripped 1 base from V and 1 base from J, with 6 bases between. MiXCR was run by TCRdb on the 5' RACE reads, yielding one entry per CDR3 protein. The data contain about 310,000 distinct CDR3 sequences, about 15% of them singletons. This clonotype has just a few counts. Its antigen is as yet unknown. The TCR originated in a man younger than 30 who had mild COVID-19 (a few samples of this study predate the infection). Cell type and time point are not known. This chain links TRBV12-3 or TRBV12-4 with TRBJ2-3; no firm D call. The sample was PBMCs or a T cell subset sorted from them (not recorded which). CDR3 nucleotide sequence: TGTGCCAGCAGTTTAGTCTCCCGCACAGATACGCAGTATTTT. Translation gives CASSLVSRTDTQYF.